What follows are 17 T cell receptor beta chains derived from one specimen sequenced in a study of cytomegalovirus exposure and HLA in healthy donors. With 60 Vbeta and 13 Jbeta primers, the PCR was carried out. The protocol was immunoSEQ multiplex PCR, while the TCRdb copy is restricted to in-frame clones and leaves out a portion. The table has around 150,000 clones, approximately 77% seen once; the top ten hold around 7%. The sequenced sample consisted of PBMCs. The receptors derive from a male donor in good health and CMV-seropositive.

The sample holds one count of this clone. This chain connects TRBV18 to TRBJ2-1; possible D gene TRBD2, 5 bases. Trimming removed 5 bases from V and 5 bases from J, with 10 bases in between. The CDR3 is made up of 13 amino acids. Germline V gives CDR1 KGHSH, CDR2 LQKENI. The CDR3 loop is CASSGREDNEQFF. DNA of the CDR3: TGTGCCAGCTCAGGACGGGAAGACAATGAGCAGTTCTTC.

The CDR3 region has the DNA TGTGCCAGCAGCTTGCGGGTAGAAGGTAACAATGAGCAGTTCTTC. This codes for CASSLRVEGNNEQFF. The rearrangement joins TRBV5-4 to TRBJ2-1; D gene ambiguous. Germline lookup yields CDR1 SGHNT and CDR2 YYREEE (reference sequence). V lost 1 base to trimming and J lost 5 bases, with 13 bases between them. This CDR3 is built from 15 residues.

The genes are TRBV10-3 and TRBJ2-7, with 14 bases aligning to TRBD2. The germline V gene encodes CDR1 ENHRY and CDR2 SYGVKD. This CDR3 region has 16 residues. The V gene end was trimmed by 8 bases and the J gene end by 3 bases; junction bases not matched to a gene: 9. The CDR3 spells CAIGTGTSGGSYEQYF. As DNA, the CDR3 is TGTGCCATCGGAACCGGGACTAGCGGGGGTAGCTACGAGCAGTACTTC.

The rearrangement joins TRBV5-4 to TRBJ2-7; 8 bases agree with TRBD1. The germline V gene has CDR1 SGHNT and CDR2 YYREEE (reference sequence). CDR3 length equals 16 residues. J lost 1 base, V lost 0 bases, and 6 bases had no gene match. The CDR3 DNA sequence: TGTGCCAGCAGCTTGGGTGCAGGGGGCATGTCCTACGAGCAGTACTTC. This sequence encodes CASSLGAGGMSYEQYF.

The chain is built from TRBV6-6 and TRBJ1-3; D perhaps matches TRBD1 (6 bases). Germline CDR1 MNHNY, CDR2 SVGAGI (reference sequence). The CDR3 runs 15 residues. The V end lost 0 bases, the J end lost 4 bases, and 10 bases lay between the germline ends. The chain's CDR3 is CASSYSGGGGNTIYF. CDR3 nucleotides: TGTGCCAGCAGTTACTCCGGGGGGGGCGGAAACACCATATATTTT.

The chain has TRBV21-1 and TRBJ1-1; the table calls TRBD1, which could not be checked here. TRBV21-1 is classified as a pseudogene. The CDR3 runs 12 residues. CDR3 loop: CASITGATEAFF. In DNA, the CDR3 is TGTGCCAGCATCACAGGGGCCACTGAAGCTTTCTTT.

CDR3 bases: TGTGCCTGGAGTCAGCGCCCCTACGAGCAGTACTTC. This gives the protein CAWSQRPYEQYF. The chain links TRBV30 to TRBJ2-7; no clear D. The CDR3 is 12 residues long. Trimming cost V 2 bases and J 2 bases, with 7 bases left between them. Germline V gene sequence: CDR1 GTSNPN, CDR2 SVGIG (reference sequence). Full variable domain (remainder filled in from reference TRBV30 and TRBJ2-7): SQTIHQWPATLVQPVGSPLSLECTVEGTSNPNLYWYRQAAGRGLQLLFYSVGIGQISSEVPQNLSASRPQDRQFILSSKKLLLSDSGFYLCAWSQRPYEQYFGPGTRLTVT.

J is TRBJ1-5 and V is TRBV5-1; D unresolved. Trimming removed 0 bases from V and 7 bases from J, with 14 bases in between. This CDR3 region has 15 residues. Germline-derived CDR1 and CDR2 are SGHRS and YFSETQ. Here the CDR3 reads CASSLVGDAEQPQHF. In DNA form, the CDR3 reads TGCGCCAGCAGCTTGGTGGGCGACGCAGAGCAGCCCCAGCATTTT. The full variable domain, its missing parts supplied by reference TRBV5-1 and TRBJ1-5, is KAGVTQTPRYLIKTRGQQVTLSCSPISGHRSVSWYQQTPGQGLQFLFEYFSETQRNKGNFPGRFSGRQFSNSRSEMNVSTLELGDSALYLCASSLVGDAEQPQHFGDGTRLSIL.

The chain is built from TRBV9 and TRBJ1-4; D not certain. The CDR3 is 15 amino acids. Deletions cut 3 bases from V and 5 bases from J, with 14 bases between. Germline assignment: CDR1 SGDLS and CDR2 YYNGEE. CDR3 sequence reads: CASSGRLTGNEKLFF. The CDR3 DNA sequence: TGTGCCAGCAGCGGTCGACTGACGGGAAATGAAAAACTGTTTTTT.

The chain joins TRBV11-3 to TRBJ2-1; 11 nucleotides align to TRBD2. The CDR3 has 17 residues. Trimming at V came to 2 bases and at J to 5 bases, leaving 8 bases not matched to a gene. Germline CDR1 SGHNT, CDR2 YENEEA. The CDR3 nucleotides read TGTGCCAGCAGCTTAATCACGATAGCGGGGGGGCACAATGAGCAGTTCTTC. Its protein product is CASSLITIAGGHNEQFF.

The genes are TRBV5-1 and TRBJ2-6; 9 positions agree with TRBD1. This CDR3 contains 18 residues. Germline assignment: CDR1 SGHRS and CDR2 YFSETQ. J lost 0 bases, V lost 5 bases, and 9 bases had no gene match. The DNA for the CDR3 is TGCGCCAGCAGTCCGGGACAGGGAACTCTCTCTGGGGCCAACGTCCTGACTTTC. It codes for CASSPGQGTLSGANVLTF.

The CDR3 here is CASSEIAGGQETQYF. The CDR3, as DNA: TGTGCCAGCAGTGAAATAGCGGGGGGCCAAGAGACCCAGTACTTC. V and J are TRBV2 and TRBJ2-5; 10 bases agree with TRBD2. The length of the CDR3 is 15 residues. Germline CDR1 and CDR2: SNHLY and FYNNEI. The V segment lost 2 bases and the J segment 1 base; nucleotides outside the gene matches: 1.

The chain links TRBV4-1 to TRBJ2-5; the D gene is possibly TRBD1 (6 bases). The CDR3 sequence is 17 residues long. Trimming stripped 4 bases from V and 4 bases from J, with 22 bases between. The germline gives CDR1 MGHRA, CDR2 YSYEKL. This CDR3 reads CASSPWPRGAYSETQYF. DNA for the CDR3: TGCGCCAGCAGCCCATGGCCCAGGGGCGCATATTCAGAGACCCAGTACTTC.

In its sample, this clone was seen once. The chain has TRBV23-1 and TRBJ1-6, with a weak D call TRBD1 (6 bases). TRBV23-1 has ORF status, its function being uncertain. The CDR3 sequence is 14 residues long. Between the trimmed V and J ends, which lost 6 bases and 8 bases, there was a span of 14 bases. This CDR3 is CASSPGASDSPLHF. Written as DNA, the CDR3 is TGCGCCAGCAGCCCAGGGGCGTCGGATTCACCCCTCCACTTT.

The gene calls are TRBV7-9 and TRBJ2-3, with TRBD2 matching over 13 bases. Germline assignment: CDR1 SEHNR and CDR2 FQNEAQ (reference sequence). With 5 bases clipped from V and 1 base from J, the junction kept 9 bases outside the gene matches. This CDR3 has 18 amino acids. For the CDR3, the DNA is TGTGCCAGCAGCCCGACTAGCGGGGGGAGGGAGGGCACAGATACGCAGTATTTT. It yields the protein CASSPTSGGREGTDTQYF.

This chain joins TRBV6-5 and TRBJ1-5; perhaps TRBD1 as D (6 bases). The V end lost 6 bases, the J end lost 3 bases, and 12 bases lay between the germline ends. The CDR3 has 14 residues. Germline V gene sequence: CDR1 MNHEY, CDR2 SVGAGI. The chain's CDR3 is CASSLRGTNQPQHF. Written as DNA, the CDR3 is TGTGCCAGCAGCCTCAGGGGAACCAATCAGCCCCAGCATTTT.

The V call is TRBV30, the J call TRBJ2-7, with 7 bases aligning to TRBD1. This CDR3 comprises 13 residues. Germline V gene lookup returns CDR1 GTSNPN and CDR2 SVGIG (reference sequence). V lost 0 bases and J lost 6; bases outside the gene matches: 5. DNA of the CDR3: TGTGCCTGGAGTGTCCGGGACAGAACCGAGCAGTACTTC. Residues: CAWSVRDRTEQYF.